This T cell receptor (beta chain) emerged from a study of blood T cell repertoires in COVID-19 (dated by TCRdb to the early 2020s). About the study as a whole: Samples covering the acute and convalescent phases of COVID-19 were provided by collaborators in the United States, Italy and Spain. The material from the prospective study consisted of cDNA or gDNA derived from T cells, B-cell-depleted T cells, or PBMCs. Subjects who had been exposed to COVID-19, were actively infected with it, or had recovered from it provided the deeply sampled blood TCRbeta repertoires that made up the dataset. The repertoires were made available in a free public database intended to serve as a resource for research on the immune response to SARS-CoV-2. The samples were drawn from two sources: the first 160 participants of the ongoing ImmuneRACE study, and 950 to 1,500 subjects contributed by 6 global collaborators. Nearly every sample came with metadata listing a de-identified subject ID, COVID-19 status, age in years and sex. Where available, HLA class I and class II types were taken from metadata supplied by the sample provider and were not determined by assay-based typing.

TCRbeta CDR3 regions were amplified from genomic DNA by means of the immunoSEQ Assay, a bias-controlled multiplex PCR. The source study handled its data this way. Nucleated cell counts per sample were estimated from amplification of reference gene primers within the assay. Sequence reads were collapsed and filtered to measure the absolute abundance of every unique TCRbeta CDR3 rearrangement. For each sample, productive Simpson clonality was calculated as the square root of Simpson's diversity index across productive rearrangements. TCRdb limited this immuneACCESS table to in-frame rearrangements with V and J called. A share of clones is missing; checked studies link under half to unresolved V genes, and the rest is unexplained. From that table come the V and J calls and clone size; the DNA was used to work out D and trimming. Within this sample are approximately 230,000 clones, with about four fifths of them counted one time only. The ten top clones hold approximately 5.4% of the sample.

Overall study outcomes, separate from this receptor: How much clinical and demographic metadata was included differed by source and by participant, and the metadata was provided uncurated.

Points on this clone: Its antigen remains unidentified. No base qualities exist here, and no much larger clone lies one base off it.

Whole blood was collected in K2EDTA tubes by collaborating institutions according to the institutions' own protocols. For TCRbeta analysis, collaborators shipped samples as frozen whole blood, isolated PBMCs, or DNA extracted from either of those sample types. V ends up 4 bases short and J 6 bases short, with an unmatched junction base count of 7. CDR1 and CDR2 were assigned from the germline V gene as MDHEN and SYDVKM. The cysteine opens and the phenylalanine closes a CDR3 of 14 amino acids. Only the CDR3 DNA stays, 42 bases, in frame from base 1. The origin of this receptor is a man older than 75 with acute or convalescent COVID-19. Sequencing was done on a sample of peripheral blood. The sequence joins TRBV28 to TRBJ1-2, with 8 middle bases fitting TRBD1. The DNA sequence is TGTGCCAGCAGTTCAGGACAGGGACGGGATGGCTACACCTTC. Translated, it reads CASSSGQGRDGYTF.